This TCR beta chain was captured in a study of tissue T cells after allogeneic stem cell transplantation. The V gene's germline CDR1 is KGHPV and CDR2 FQNQEV (reference sequence). The V gene lost 4 bases and the J gene lost 0 bases, with 9 bases spanning the gap. This CDR3 is 15 amino acids long. Specified time point: mouse harvest day 14 after allogeneic transplant. The graft held 10^6 splenic CD5+ T cells and 10^7 T-cell-depleted bone marrow cells. Sequencing was performed with immunoSEQ multiplex PCR; in TCRdb, only in-frame clones are kept and a portion is missing. This table has several thousand clones, roughly a third appearing once. This clone was observed a handful of times. Gene names and germline refer to mouse. The read ends 1 residue shy of where the CDR3 ends; the end is completed using the germline J gene. Additional DNA sequences in this sample encode the identical CDR3.

Sequenced material: skin. The clonotype was recovered from a female BALB/c mouse given C57BL/6 T cells with graft-versus-host disease after an allogeneic hematopoietic cell transplant. This chain joins TRBV26 and TRBJ2-2; weak D call: TRBD1 (6 bases). This CDR3 reads CASSRQGPNTGQLYF. Partial CDR3 DNA: TGTGCCAGCAGTCGTCAGGGGCCAAACACCGGGCAGCTCTAC.